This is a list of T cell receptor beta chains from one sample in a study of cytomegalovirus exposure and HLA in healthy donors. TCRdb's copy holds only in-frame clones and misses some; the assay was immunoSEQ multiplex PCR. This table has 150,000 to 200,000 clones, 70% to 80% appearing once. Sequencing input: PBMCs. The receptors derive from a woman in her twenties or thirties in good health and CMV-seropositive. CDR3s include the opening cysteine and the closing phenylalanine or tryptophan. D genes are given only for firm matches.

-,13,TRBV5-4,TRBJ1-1,CASSPLHGSEAFF
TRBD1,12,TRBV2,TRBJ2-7,CASSQGDYEQYF
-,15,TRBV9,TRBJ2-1,CASSALAQRVNEQFF
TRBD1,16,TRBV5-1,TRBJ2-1,CASSPMGQPSYNEQFF
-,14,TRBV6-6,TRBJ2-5,CASSYAVAQETQYF
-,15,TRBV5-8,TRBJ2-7,CASSLAGLYSYEQYF
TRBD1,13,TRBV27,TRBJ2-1,CASSYTTGYEQFF
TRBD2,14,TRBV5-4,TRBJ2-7,CASSLGGRGWEQYF
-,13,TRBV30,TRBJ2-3,CAWSGEGTDTQYF
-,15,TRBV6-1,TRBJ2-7,CASAWKTVSSYEQYF
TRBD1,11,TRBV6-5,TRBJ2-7,CASSDRDEQYF
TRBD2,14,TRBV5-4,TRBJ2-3,CASSFSGNTDTQYF
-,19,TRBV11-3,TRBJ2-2,CASSLDWGPDILFTGELFF
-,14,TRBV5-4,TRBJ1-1,CASSLVETGTEAFF
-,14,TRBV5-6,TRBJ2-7,CASSLSTFPYEQYF